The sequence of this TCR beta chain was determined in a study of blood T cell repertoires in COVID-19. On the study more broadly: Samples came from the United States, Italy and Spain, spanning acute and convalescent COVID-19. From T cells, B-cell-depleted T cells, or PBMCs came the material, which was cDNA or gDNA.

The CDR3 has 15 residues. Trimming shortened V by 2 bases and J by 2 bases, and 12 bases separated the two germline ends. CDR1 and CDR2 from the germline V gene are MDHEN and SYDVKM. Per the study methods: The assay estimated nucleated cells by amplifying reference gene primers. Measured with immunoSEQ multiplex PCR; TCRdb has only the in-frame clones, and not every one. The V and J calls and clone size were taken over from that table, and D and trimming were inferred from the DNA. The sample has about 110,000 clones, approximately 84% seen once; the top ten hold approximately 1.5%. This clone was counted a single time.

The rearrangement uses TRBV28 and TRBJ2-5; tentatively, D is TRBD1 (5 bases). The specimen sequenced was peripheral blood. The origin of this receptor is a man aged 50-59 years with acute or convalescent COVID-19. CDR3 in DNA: TGTGCCAGCAGTTTACTCTCGGCAGGGCAAGAGACCCAGTACTTC. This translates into CASSLLSAGQETQYF.